The next 17 T cell receptor beta chains were all read from a single sample in a study of T cells in women clearing cervical HPV infection. Profiled with immunoSEQ multiplex PCR; TCRdb holds only in-frame clones, not every one. The sample shows around 30,000 clones, and 2.8% sits with its ten largest clones. What was sequenced was blood buffy coat. These receptors originate from a woman aged 18 to 69 with a cervical HPV16 infection that either progressed to CIN3+ or cleared (not recorded which).

A note on this clone: Read sequence stops 3 residues before the CDR3 end, and the germline J gene provides the missing end. This chain uses TRBV7-9 with TRBJ2-3; TRBD2 aligns across 7 bases. Germline values: CDR1 SEHNR, CDR2 FQNEAQ (reference sequence). The ends lost 5 bases at V and 0 bases at J; junction bases unmatched: 5. CDR3 length equals 15 residues. CDR3 sequence reads: CASSPSGGSTDTQYF. The sequenced part of the CDR3 DNA is TGTGCCAGCAGCCCCTCCGGGGGGAGCACAGATACG.

In terms of frequency, this clone is medium-sized. Read data end 3 residues before the CDR3 end; the end is taken from the germline J gene. This chain uses TRBV2 with TRBJ2-7; 9 nucleotides match TRBD2. Trimming removed 8 bases from V and 2 bases from J; junction bases left unmatched: 13. The CDR3 length is 16 residues. Germline CDR1 SNHLY, CDR2 FYNNEI. CDR3 DNA, as far as it was read: TGTGCCAGCGTTGAAGTAGCGGGAGCTTATACCTACGAG. This gives the protein CASVEVAGAYTYE. The CDR3 in its entirety is CASVEVAGAYTYEQYF.

As concerns this clone: Read sequence stops 3 residues before the CDR3 end, and the germline J gene provides the missing end. This chain connects TRBV10-3 to TRBJ2-5; D uncertain. Germline V CDR1 and CDR2: ENHRY, SYGVKD. This CDR3 is built from 13 residues. V gave up 3 bases and J gave up 1 base, with 6 bases separating them. CDR3 DNA, as far as it was read: TGTGCCATCAGTGACTCACTCCAAGAGACC. Its protein product is CAISDSLQET. From start to end, the CDR3 is CAISDSLQETQYF.

Points on this clone: The read ends 3 residues shy of where the CDR3 ends; the end is completed using the germline J gene. This rearrangement joins TRBV20-1 to TRBJ2-3; 9 nucleotides match TRBD2. CDR1 is DFQATT and CDR2 is SNEGSKA in the germline V gene (reference sequence). V shed 1 base, J shed 6 bases, and the junction held 11 bases outside the gene matches. The length of the CDR3 is 16 residues. The CDR3 loop is CSARAPPSGAGDTQYF. CDR3 DNA, as far as it was read: TGCAGTGCTAGAGCGCCCCCTAGCGGGGCCGGGGATACG.

As to this clone: The read terminates 3 residues before the CDR3 end, so the remaining end is supplied by the germline J gene. The rearrangement uses TRBV10-1 and TRBJ2-5, with unresolved D. This CDR3 contains 13 residues. The V end was cut by 4 bases, the J end by 1 base, with 7 bases between. The germline V gene has CDR1 WNHNN and CDR2 SYGVQD (reference sequence). The sequenced part of the CDR3 DNA is TGCGCCAGCAGTGCCAGTTCCCAAGAGACC. This sequence encodes CASSASSQET. The full CDR3 sequence reads CASSASSQETQYF.

A note on this clone: The read comes to an end 3 residues before the CDR3 does, leaving the germline J gene to fill in the end. The chain is built from TRBV29-1 and TRBJ1-3; D is uncertain. The CDR3 is 13 amino acids. Trimming stripped 3 bases from V and 4 bases from J, with 10 bases between. From germline, CDR1 is SQVTM and CDR2 ANQGSEA. This chain's CDR3 is CSVDKEGGNTIYF. The covered CDR3 bases are TGCAGCGTTGATAAAGAGGGCGGAAACACC.

Comment on this clone: Read coverage stops 3 residues before the CDR3 terminus; the germline J gene supplies the remainder. The chain combines TRBV7-8 with TRBJ2-7; a possible D gene is TRBD2 (5 bases). Trimming took off 1 base at V and 6 bases at J, with 10 bases between the two ends. The germline CDR1 and CDR2 sequences are SGHVS and FQNEAQ. The CDR3 loop spans 13 amino acids. The DNA read from the CDR3 is TGTGCCAGCAGCTTAGATCGGGGTTCCGAG. Its translation is CASSLDRGSE. The full CDR3 is CASSLDRGSEQYF.

As regards this clone: Read data end 3 residues before the CDR3 end; the end is taken from the germline J gene. The rearrangement links TRBV18 to TRBJ1-2; 7 bases line up with TRBD1. This CDR3 has 13 amino acids. Germline CDR1 KGHSH, CDR2 LQKENI. The covered CDR3 bases are TGTGCCAGCTCACCTAGACAGGGTTACGAC. Amino acids: CASSPRQGYD. The entire CDR3 reads CASSPRQGYDYTF.

Worth noting for this clone: Coverage ceases 3 residues before the CDR3 finishes, and the germline J gene fills in the end. The chain employs TRBV2 and TRBJ1-3, with unresolved D. V was shortened by 7 bases and J by 0 bases, with 7 bases between the two germline ends. Germline V gives CDR1 SNHLY, CDR2 FYNNEI. CDR3 size: 13 residues. Incomplete CDR3 DNA: TGTGCCAGCATTAGTCACTCTGGAAACACC. It is translated as CASISHSGNT. The whole CDR3 is CASISHSGNTIYF.

In the case of this clone: The CDR3 extends 3 residues past the end of the read, so its final part is completed from the germline J gene. The genes are TRBV20-1 and TRBJ1-1; a possible D gene is TRBD1 (5 bases). This CDR3 contains 13 residues. Germline CDR1 DFQATT, CDR2 SNEGSKA (reference sequence). V lost 3 bases and J 2 bases, leaving 10 bases between the germline ends. The part of the CDR3 DNA that was read is TGCAGTGCTAGTCCGACAGCAAACACTGAA. It codes for CSASPTANTE. The full CDR3 protein is CSASPTANTEAFF.

The covered CDR3 bases are TGTGCCAGTAGTACATTCGGGGGGTTGGGCGGCAATCAGCCC. This sequence encodes CASSTFGGLGGNQP. The whole CDR3 is CASSTFGGLGGNQPQHF. The rearrangement links TRBV19 to TRBJ1-5, with D perhaps matching TRBD1 (5 bases). The CDR3 end is not reached by the read, which stops 3 residues before it; the germline J gene fills it in. Trimming stripped 4 bases from V and 2 bases from J, with 18 bases between. Germline CDR1 reads LNHDA; CDR2 reads SQIVND (reference sequence). The CDR3 is made up of 17 amino acids. The whole variable domain, filled in from reference TRBV19 and TRBJ1-5, reads DGGITQSPKYLFRKEGQNVTLSCEQNLNHDAMYWYRQDPGQGLRLIYYSQIVNDFQKGDIAEGYSVSREKKESFPLTVTSAQKNPTAFYLCASSTFGGLGGNQPQHFGDGTRLSIL.

Comment on this clone: The read ends 3 residues before the CDR3 terminus; that terminus is restored from the germline J gene. The chain links TRBV18 to TRBJ1-2, with 12 bases that match TRBD1. The CDR3 consists of 15 residues. The germline gives CDR1 KGHSH, CDR2 LQKENI. The DNA read from the CDR3 is TGTGCCAGCTCACCGGGACAGGGGGCTAACAATGAC. Protein sequence: CASSPGQGANND. The full CDR3 reads CASSPGQGANNDYTF.

About this clone: With the read ending 3 residues before the CDR3 end, the germline J gene is used to fill in that end. J is TRBJ1-4 and V is TRBV7-6; no firm D call. The CDR3 runs 15 residues. The germline gives CDR1 SGHVS, CDR2 FNYEAQ. Trimming took off 1 base at V and 4 bases at J, with 10 bases between the two ends. The CDR3 reads CASSLGATLNEKLFF. CDR3 DNA (partial): TGTGCCAGCAGCTTAGGGGCTACCCTTAATGAAAAA.

CDR3 DNA, as far as it was read: TGTGCCTGTTGGGACTTACAGTACAATGAC. It is translated as CACWDLQYND. The entire CDR3 protein is CACWDLQYNDYTF. The chain is built from TRBV30 and TRBJ1-2, with TRBD1 as a possible D gene (5 bases). Read coverage stops 3 residues before the CDR3 terminus; the germline J gene supplies the remainder. The CDR3 is 13 amino acids. Looked up from germline, CDR1 is GTSNPN and CDR2 is SVGIG (reference sequence).

Points on this clone: The DNA ends 3 residues before the CDR3 does, and the rest of the CDR3 is filled in from the germline J gene. This sequence joins TRBV5-1 and TRBJ1-2; 10 positions agree with TRBD1. The CDR3 contains 14 residues. CDR1 and CDR2 from the germline V gene are SGHRS and YFSETQ. V lost 4 bases to trimming and J lost 3 bases; unmatched junction nucleotides: 3. This CDR3 reads CASSRDRGDYGYTF. The sequenced CDR3 bases are TGCGCCAGCAGCCGGGACAGGGGAGACTATGGC. Complete variable domain (other parts from reference TRBV5-1 and TRBJ1-2): KAGVTQTPRYLIKTRGQQVTLSCSPISGHRSVSWYQQTPGQGLQFLFEYFSETQRNKGNFPGRFSGRQFSNSRSEMNVSTLELGDSALYLCASSRDRGDYGYTFGSGTRLTVV.

Frequency places this clone as medium-sized. The observed sequence ends 3 residues before the CDR3 terminus, with the missing tail filled in from the germline J gene. V usage is TRBV30 and J usage is TRBJ2-4, with a possible D match to TRBD2 (6 bases). This CDR3 is built from 11 residues. CDR1 and CDR2 (germline): GTSNPN, SVGIG (reference sequence). CDR3: CAWSESSVQYF. The sequenced part of the CDR3 DNA is TGTGCCTGGAGCGAGTCTAGCGTT.

Comment on this clone: The read comes to an end 3 residues before the CDR3 does, leaving the germline J gene to fill in the end. This chain joins TRBV20-1 and TRBJ2-5; 7 bases align to TRBD1. V shed 0 bases and J 5 bases; nucleotides not matched to a gene: 21. The CDR3 extends over 19 amino acids. The V gene's germline CDR1 is DFQATT and CDR2 SNEGSKA (reference sequence). Incomplete CDR3 DNA: TGCAGTGCTAGAGAGGTCCCACCATGGTCAAAGGGGGCCGGGGAGACC. This translates into CSAREVPPWSKGAGET. The whole CDR3 protein reads CSAREVPPWSKGAGETQYF.